One sample yielded the 14 T cell receptor beta chains listed below, sequenced in a study of cytomegalovirus exposure and HLA in healthy donors. It was with 60 Vbeta and 13 Jbeta primers that the PCR ran. Only in-frame clones appear in the TCRdb table, and some are missing; sequencing was by immunoSEQ multiplex PCR. The sample contains roughly 120,000 clones, around 77% of which appear only once. Sequenced input: PBMCs. These receptors all come from a man in his forties or fifties in good health and CMV-seropositive.

This clone showed up just once. J is TRBJ2-5 and V is TRBV5-1; 8 bases line up with TRBD2. Germline V lookup: CDR1 SGHRS, CDR2 YFSETQ. Trimming took 4 bases from V and 1 from J; bases not matched to a gene: 6. The CDR3 is 15 amino acids. The CDR3 nucleotides read TGCGCCAGCAGCCCGGGACTAGGATTCCAAGAGACCCAGTACTTC. Translated: CASSPGLGFQETQYF.

The chain links TRBV30 to TRBJ1-2; TRBD1 matches at 7 bases. V lost 5 bases to trimming and J lost 4 bases; unmatched junction nucleotides: 10. The length of the CDR3 is 14 residues. Germline assignment: CDR1 GTSNPN and CDR2 SVGIG (reference sequence). The CDR3 DNA is TGTGCCTGGGGGAGGCAGGGGGGACCCTATGGCTACACCTTC. This sequence encodes CAWGRQGGPYGYTF.

The chain links TRBV2 to TRBJ2-7, with D tentatively TRBD1 (6 bases). Germline CDR1 is SNHLY and CDR2 is FYNNEI. V was clipped by 6 bases and J by 3 bases, with 15 bases between them. The CDR3 runs to 14 residues. As DNA, the CDR3 is TGTGCCAGCAGGGCCCCCGACAGGTTCTACGAGCAGTACTTC. Its translation is CASRAPDRFYEQYF.

As DNA, the CDR3 is TGTGCTAGCGGGCCCTCCAGGGAGACCCAGTACTTC. It is translated as CASGPSRETQYF. This rearrangement joins TRBV7-7 to TRBJ2-5; 7 positions match TRBD2. Looked up from germline, CDR1 is SSHAT and CDR2 is FNYEAQ (reference sequence). CDR3 length: 12 residues.

The chain recombines TRBV9 with TRBJ1-3, with D unresolved. The CDR3 is made up of 19 amino acids. Between the trimmed V and J ends, which lost 0 bases and 0 bases, there was a span of 19 bases. Germline lookup yields CDR1 SGDLS and CDR2 YYNGEE. The CDR3 region is CASSVEPLSGSNSGNTIYF. CDR3 coding DNA: TGTGCCAGCAGCGTAGAGCCCCTCTCTGGGAGTAACTCTGGAAACACCATATATTTT.

The CDR3 protein is CASSIPGRTEAFF. For the CDR3, the DNA is TGTGCCAGTAGTATCCCAGGAAGGACTGAAGCTTTCTTT. The V and J genes are TRBV19 and TRBJ1-1, with no clear D. Looked up from germline, CDR1 is LNHDA and CDR2 is SQIVND (reference sequence). The CDR3 has 13 amino acids. Trimming left V 3 bases short and J 5 bases short, with 10 bases between.

The CDR3 DNA sequence: TGCGCCAGCAGCCAGGGGACAAGGGGTTACACTGAAGCTTTCTTT. Protein product: CASSQGTRGYTEAFF. The chain recombines TRBV4-3 with TRBJ1-1, with D maybe TRBD1 (6 bases). V was trimmed by 3 bases and J by 3 bases, leaving 14 bases between them. The CDR3 is 15 residues long. Looked up from germline, CDR1 is LGHNA and CDR2 is YSLEER.

This sequence joins TRBV27 and TRBJ1-5; tentatively, D is TRBD1 (5 bases). The CDR3 length is 14 residues. Trimming cost V 7 bases and J 4 bases, with 14 bases left between them. The germline V gene has CDR1 MNHEY and CDR2 SMNVEV (reference sequence). CDR3 nucleotides: TGTGCCAGCAAGGACCCGGGGGGGAATCAGCCCCAGCATTTT. This sequence encodes CASKDPGGNQPQHF.

Details on this clone: Germline and junction disagree at one end, which may indicate a read error. The V gene is TRBV7-7, the J gene TRBJ2-1, with D tentatively TRBD1 (5 bases). This CDR3 has 13 amino acids. CDR1 SSHAT and CDR2 FNYEAQ come from the germline V gene (reference sequence). The CDR3 nucleotides are TGTGCTAGCAGCTACAATACAGGCAATGAGCAGTTCTTC. Amino acids: CASSYNTGNEQFF.

The chain carries TRBV4-2 and TRBJ2-3; D is unclear. The length of the CDR3 is 15 residues. Germline V gives CDR1 LGHNA, CDR2 YNFKEQ. V shed 7 bases and J shed 1 base, with 15 bases lying between them. The CDR3 DNA is TGTGCCAGCACCTTGACGGAAGAGGGCACAGATACGCAGTATTTT. It yields the protein CASTLTEEGTDTQYF.

This clone was picked up a small number of times. The chain joins TRBV30 to TRBJ2-5; D uncertain. The DNA end lines up better with TRBJ2-7; the J call may be wrong. This CDR3 spans 12 amino acids. Germline V lookup: CDR1 GTSNPN, CDR2 SVGIG (reference sequence). CDR3 sequence (DNA): TGTGCCTGGACGAGGAGCTCCTACGAGCAGTACTTC. As protein: CAWTRSSYEQYF.

The chain links TRBV28 to TRBJ2-7; D remains ambiguous. Looked up from germline, CDR1 is MDHEN and CDR2 is SYDVKM. The length of the CDR3 is 14 residues. V was clipped by 3 bases and J by 2 bases, with 11 bases between them. CDR3 coding DNA: TGTGCCAGCAGTTTTGACGGAGTAGCCTACGAGCAGTACTTC. Translation gives CASSFDGVAYEQYF.

The rearrangement links TRBV6-1 to TRBJ1-5; perhaps TRBD1 as D (5 bases). The CDR3 has 14 residues. Trimming removed 6 bases from V and 4 bases from J, with 13 bases in between. CDR1 and CDR2 (germline): MNHNS, SASEGT. The CDR3 here is CASSPRGGNQPQHF. As DNA, the CDR3 is TGTGCCAGCAGCCCCCGGGGGGGGAATCAGCCCCAGCATTTT.

With regard to this clone: Its ends do not fully match the called genes, so a read error is possible. The chain employs TRBV6-1 and TRBJ1-1, with 8 positions matching TRBD1. The CDR3 runs 14 residues. Germline V gene lookup returns CDR1 MNHNS and CDR2 SASEGT. The CDR3 loop reads CSVCVDRERSEAFF. CDR3 sequence (DNA): TGCTCCGTGTGTGTGGACAGGGAAAGGTCTGAAGCTTTCTTT.